The 24 T cell receptor beta chains below come from one sample, sequenced in a study of T cells after yellow fever vaccination. TCRdb fed the 5' RACE reads into MiXCR, producing one record per CDR3 protein. The sample lists a few hundred thousand distinct CDR3 sequences, 15% to 20% occurring once. Sequenced material: PBMCs, taken 15 days after the yellow fever booster vaccination. The receptors come from a young man who received the YFV17D yellow fever vaccine.

The J gene is TRBJ2-3, the V gene TRBV6-5; tentative D call: TRBD2 (6 bases). With 0 bases removed from V and 8 bases from J, the gap between germline ends came to 12 bases. The CDR3 has 14 amino acids. CDR1 MNHEY and CDR2 SVGAGI come from the germline V gene. The CDR3: CASSYSRLGGTQYF. CDR3 nucleotide sequence: TGTGCCAGCAGTTACTCGAGACTAGGTGGTACGCAGTATTTT.

This clonotype was seen a few times. This chain links TRBV7-2 with TRBJ2-1, with TRBD1 as a possible D gene (5 bases). The V gene lost 5 bases and the J gene lost 2 bases, with 13 bases spanning the gap. Per germline, CDR1 SGHTA and CDR2 FQGNSA. The CDR3 spans 15 residues. CDR3 coding DNA: TGTGCCAGCAGCGAAAGGGGTGGCCCCTACAATGAGCAGTTCTTC. Residues: CASSERGGPYNEQFF.

This clonotype was recorded a few times. This rearrangement joins TRBV7-9 to TRBJ2-3; the match to TRBD2 covers 9 bases. The CDR3 has 16 residues. In germline, CDR1 is SEHNR, CDR2 FQNEAQ (reference sequence). With 5 bases clipped from V and 8 bases from J, the junction kept 14 bases outside the gene matches. The CDR3 reads CASSGNAVAGEVTQYF. In DNA form, the CDR3 reads TGTGCCAGCAGCGGAAATGCGGTAGCGGGAGAAGTTACGCAGTATTTT.

The rearrangement links TRBV7-9 to TRBJ2-7; TRBD1 is a possible D gene (6 bases). The V and J ends lost 2 bases and 6 bases respectively, with 14 bases between them. The CDR3 extends over 14 amino acids. Germline lookup yields CDR1 SEHNR and CDR2 FQNEAQ (reference sequence). The CDR3 DNA reads TGTGCCAGCAGCTTATGGGACCCGGACAGCGAGCAGTACTTC. The encoded protein is CASSLWDPDSEQYF.

The genes are TRBV12-3 or TRBV12-4 and TRBJ2-7; 7 bases align to TRBD1. The CDR3 sequence is 15 residues long. J lost 0 bases, V lost 6 bases, and 8 bases had no gene match. The CDR3 loop reads CASSRRDRNSYEQYF. Here the CDR3 DNA reads TGTGCCAGCAGCCGCCGGGACAGAAACTCCTACGAGCAGTACTTC.

This clonotype has just a few counts. The rearrangement joins TRBV4-3 to TRBJ2-3; D gene unclear. Trimming took 0 bases from V and 0 from J, leaving 7 bases between them. CDR3 size: 15 residues. The germline CDR1 and CDR2 sequences are LGHNA and YSLEER. Here the CDR3 reads CASSQDSLSTDTQYF. The CDR3 DNA reads as TGCGCCAGCAGCCAAGATTCTTTAAGCACAGATACGCAGTATTTT.

The table lists this clonotype with a few counts. This chain connects TRBV12-3 or TRBV12-4 to TRBJ2-2; 7 bases map to TRBD2. The CDR3 is made up of 15 amino acids. With 3 bases clipped from V and 5 bases from J, the junction kept 6 bases outside the gene matches. DNA of the CDR3: TGTGCCAGCAGTTTTACCGGGCGGGGGACCGGGGAGCTGTTTTTT. Translated: CASSFTGRGTGELFF.

The chain carries TRBV7-6 and TRBJ2-1, with 8 nucleotides matching TRBD2. J gave up 10 bases and V 5 bases, and 7 bases lay outside the gene matches. Germline CDR1 is SGHVS and CDR2 is FNYEAQ. This CDR3 spans 13 amino acids. CDR3: CASSRGLAREQFF. For the CDR3, the DNA is TGTGCCAGCAGCCGAGGACTAGCTCGGGAGCAGTTCTTC.

This clonotype was counted only a few times. The gene calls are TRBV5-1 and TRBJ2-1; D is possibly TRBD2 (5 bases). Per germline, CDR1 SGHRS and CDR2 YFSETQ. The CDR3 spans 16 residues. V was pared by 3 bases and J by 0 bases, with 13 bases between. This CDR3 reads CASSYISGSSYNEQFF. In nucleotides, the CDR3 is TGCGCCAGCAGCTACATCAGCGGAAGCTCCTACAATGAGCAGTTCTTC.

This rearrangement joins TRBV6-1 to TRBJ2-7; D perhaps matches TRBD2 (6 bases). Between the trimmed V and J ends, which lost 6 bases and 4 bases, there was a span of 19 bases. CDR1 and CDR2 (germline): MNHNS, SASEGT. The CDR3 has 15 residues. CDR3 loop: CASSVSGAGGYEQYF. The CDR3 DNA sequence: TGTGCCAGCAGCGTTAGCGGCGCTGGGGGATACGAGCAGTACTTC.

The J gene is TRBJ2-3, the V gene TRBV10-3; TRBD2 matches 12 bases. CDR3 length equals 18 residues. Germline-derived CDR1 and CDR2 are ENHRY and SYGVKD. The trim removed 0 bases at V and 5 bases at J, leaving 9 bases unmatched. This CDR3 is CAISESVLAGGPRDTQYF. DNA for the CDR3: TGTGCCATCAGTGAGTCGGTCCTAGCGGGAGGGCCGCGAGATACGCAGTATTTT.

This clonotype was seen a few times. V gene TRBV28 combines with J gene TRBJ2-3; D may match TRBD1 or TRBD2 (5 bases each). Germline V gene sequence: CDR1 MDHEN, CDR2 SYDVKM. V dropped 6 bases and J dropped 1 base, with 14 bases sitting between them. The CDR3 sequence is 15 residues long. As DNA, the CDR3 is TGTGCCAGCAGATCCGGGACGGCCCGCACAGATACGCAGTATTTT. Protein product: CASRSGTARTDTQYF. Variable domain in full (rest from reference TRBV28 and TRBJ2-3): DVKVTQSSRYLVKRTGEKVFLECVQDMDHENMFWYRQDPGLGLRLIYFSYDVKMKEKGDIPEGYSVSREKKERFSLILESASTNQTSMYLCASRSGTARTDTQYFGPGTRLTVL.

The chain recombines TRBV20-1 with TRBJ1-1; TRBD1 might be the D (6 bases). V was cut by 1 base and J by 3 bases, with 24 bases left in between. This CDR3 is built from 18 residues. Germline lookup yields CDR1 DFQATT and CDR2 SNEGSKA (reference sequence). The CDR3 DNA reads TGCAGTGCTAGAGGCTGGGCCAGGGGAATATTTAAGGACACTGAAGCTTTCTTT. This translates into CSARGWARGIFKDTEAFF.

The chain joins TRBV20-1 to TRBJ2-2; D tentatively fits TRBD1 or TRBD2 (5 bases each). Germline CDR1 is DFQATT and CDR2 is SNEGSKA (reference sequence). This CDR3 is built from 15 residues. V was pared by 1 base and J by 1 base, with 10 bases between. The CDR3 DNA sequence: TGCAGTGCTAGAGGAGGGGACCTGAACACCGGGGAGCTGTTTTTT. Protein sequence: CSARGGDLNTGELFF.

This clonotype was observed a handful of times. The chain is built from TRBV7-9 and TRBJ2-4, with a weak D call TRBD1 (5 bases). The V and J ends lost 1 base and 3 bases respectively, with 13 bases between them. Germline-derived CDR1 and CDR2 are SEHNR and FQNEAQ (reference sequence). The CDR3 runs 16 residues. CDR3 in DNA: TGTGCCAGCAGCTTAGAGATAACAGGCAGCAAAAACATTCAGTACTTC. Amino acid sequence: CASSLEITGSKNIQYF. Together with reference TRBV7-9 and TRBJ2-4, the CDR3 gives the full variable domain: DTGVSQNPRHKITKRGQNVTFRCDPISEHNRLYWYRQTLGQGPEFLTYFQNEAQLEKSRLLSDRFSAERPKGSFSTLEIQRTEQGDSAMYLCASSLEITGSKNIQYFGAGTRLSVL.

The gene calls are TRBV6-1 and TRBJ1-3; 7 bases line up with TRBD1. This CDR3 comprises 14 residues. Trimming took 2 bases from V and 16 from J; bases not matched to a gene: 14. From germline, CDR1 is MNHNS and CDR2 SASEGT. CDR3 sequence (DNA): TGTGCCAGCAGTGAAAAGTTGTTCCATGGGACAGCTTATTTT. Translating it yields CASSEKLFHGTAYF.

The chain is built from TRBV5-1 and TRBJ2-1, with D hard to call. Trimming took 4 bases from V and 4 from J, leaving 9 bases between them. This CDR3 comprises 13 residues. From germline, CDR1 is SGHRS and CDR2 YFSETQ. This chain's CDR3 is CASSATRYNEQFF. The CDR3 DNA sequence: TGCGCCAGCAGCGCGACCCGATACAATGAGCAGTTCTTC. The variable domain in full, with the rest retrieved from reference TRBV5-1 and TRBJ2-1, is KAGVTQTPRYLIKTRGQQVTLSCSPISGHRSVSWYQQTPGQGLQFLFEYFSETQRNKGNFPGRFSGRQFSNSRSEMNVSTLELGDSALYLCASSATRYNEQFFGPGTRLTVL.

This clonotype has just a few counts. The V call is TRBV7-9, the J call TRBJ1-2; no definite D call. Germline lookup yields CDR1 SEHNR and CDR2 FQNEAQ (reference sequence). The V and J ends lost 5 bases and 4 bases respectively, with 14 bases between them. CDR3 length: 14 residues. CDR3 nucleotide sequence: TGTGCCAGCAGCCCCGACTGGCAGCTCTATGGCTACACCTTC. Its translation is CASSPDWQLYGYTF. Together with reference TRBV7-9 and TRBJ1-2, the CDR3 gives the full variable domain: DTGVSQNPRHKITKRGQNVTFRCDPISEHNRLYWYRQTLGQGPEFLTYFQNEAQLEKSRLLSDRFSAERPKGSFSTLEIQRTEQGDSAMYLCASSPDWQLYGYTFGSGTRLTVV.

This chain uses TRBV30 with TRBJ1-6, with D perhaps TRBD1 (5 bases). This CDR3 has 14 residues. Germline loops: CDR1 GTSNPN, CDR2 SVGIG (reference sequence). The CDR3 here is CALEGTDDYSPLHF. CDR3 DNA sequence: TGTGCTTTGGAGGGGACTGACGACTATTCACCCCTCCACTTT.

This clonotype was counted between two and nine times. The chain uses TRBV7-2 and TRBJ2-7; weak D call: TRBD2 (6 bases). The V gene's germline CDR1 is SGHTA and CDR2 FQGNSA. V was pared by 5 bases and J by 6 bases, with 17 bases between. The CDR3 extends over 14 amino acids. CDR3 sequence: CASSLSGGLSEQYF. CDR3 sequence (DNA): TGTGCCAGCAGCCTTAGCGGAGGCCTCTCCGAGCAGTACTTC.

CDR3 amino acids: CASSPDSYSTDTQYF. The CDR3 bases are TGCGCCAGCAGCCCCGATAGCTATAGCACAGATACGCAGTATTTT. The gene calls are TRBV5-1 and TRBJ2-3; D remains ambiguous. Germline V gene sequence: CDR1 SGHRS, CDR2 YFSETQ. Trimming removed 4 bases from V and 0 bases from J, with 12 bases in between. The CDR3 loop spans 15 amino acids.

V is TRBV12-3 or TRBV12-4 and J is TRBJ2-3; 10 bases map to TRBD1. With V trimmed by 5 bases and J by 6 bases, 5 bases remained unmatched. This CDR3 comprises 14 residues. CDR3 coding DNA: TGTGCCAGCAGTCCGACAGGGGGCTTGGATACGCAGTATTTT. Its translation is CASSPTGGLDTQYF.

This clonotype was picked up a small number of times. The chain carries TRBV27 and TRBJ2-1, with D unclear. V was cut by 5 bases and J by 2 bases, with 13 bases left in between. Germline-derived CDR1 and CDR2 are MNHEY and SMNVEV (reference sequence). The CDR3 runs to 15 residues. As DNA, the CDR3 is TGTGCCAGCAGTCCAAGATGGGAAACCTACAATGAGCAGTTCTTC. It codes for CASSPRWETYNEQFF.

J is TRBJ2-3 and V is TRBV6-6; TRBD2 agrees at 9 bases. The CDR3 spans 13 residues. The J segment lost 3 bases and the V segment lost 10 bases, leaving 5 bases of the junction unmatched. Germline assignment: CDR1 MNHNY and CDR2 SVGAGI (reference sequence). CDR3 in DNA: TGTGCCACGCATAGCGGGAGTACAGATACGCAGTATTTT. Translated, it gives CATHSGSTDTQYF.